The 18 T cell receptor beta chains given below trace back to one sample, sequenced in a study of blood T cell repertoires in COVID-19. Profiled with immunoSEQ multiplex PCR; TCRdb holds only in-frame clones, not every one. The sample consists of about 380,000 clones, about 88% of them appearing once. The specimen sequenced was PBMCs or T cells enriched from blood (not recorded which). These receptors originate from a woman under 30 who had recovered from COVID-19.

The chain carries TRBV5-1 and TRBJ2-1; 11 bases are a match to TRBD2. This CDR3 contains 16 residues. V was clipped by 4 bases and J by 1 base; unmatched bases: 4. Germline V gives CDR1 SGHRS, CDR2 YFSETQ. The CDR3 DNA is TGCGCCAGCAGCCCACGGACTAGCGGGTCCTACAATGAGCAGTTCTTC. This translates into CASSPRTSGSYNEQFF.

V gene TRBV7-2 combines with J gene TRBJ2-2, with D possibly TRBD1 on 6 matching bases. Trimming took off 4 bases at V and 4 bases at J, with 19 bases between the two ends. The CDR3 extends over 17 amino acids. Germline-derived CDR1 and CDR2 are SGHTA and FQGNSA. As DNA, the CDR3 is TGTGCCAGCAGCTCTCGGACAGTCGGGTTATTCACCGGGGAGCTGTTTTTT. Encoded protein: CASSSRTVGLFTGELFF.

This chain links TRBV29-1 with TRBJ1-2; possibly TRBD1 for D (6 bases). The V end was cut by 2 bases, the J end by 2 bases, with 15 bases between. CDR1 is SQVTM and CDR2 is ANQGSEA in the germline V gene. CDR3 length: 15 amino acids. The CDR3 sequence: CSVEIGNRVNYGYTF. The CDR3 nucleotides are TGCAGCGTTGAAATAGGAAACAGGGTAAACTATGGCTACACCTTC.

The chain links TRBV19 to TRBJ1-4; 8 nucleotides match TRBD1. CDR1 is LNHDA and CDR2 is SQIVND in the germline V gene (reference sequence). The junction had 15 bases not matched to a gene; V was cut back by 7 bases and J by 8 bases. The CDR3 has 16 residues. The CDR3 region is CASNRDRTNGGEKLFF. CDR3 coding DNA: TGTGCCAGTAACCGGGACAGGACTAACGGGGGGGAAAAACTGTTTTTT.

J is TRBJ2-5 and V is TRBV2; 7 bases line up with TRBD1. V was pared by 9 bases and J by 1 base, with 17 bases of the junction left unmatched. The CDR3 contains 17 residues. Germline V gene data show CDR1 as SNHLY and CDR2 as FYNNEI. CDR3 amino acids: CASNRLIDRASQETQYF. The CDR3 DNA reads TGTGCCAGTAACAGATTAATAGACAGGGCCTCCCAAGAGACCCAGTACTTC.

This chain joins TRBV11-3 and TRBJ2-3, with D unclear. CDR1 and CDR2 (germline): SGHNT, YENEEA. Trimming removed 2 bases from V and 4 bases from J, with 7 bases in between. CDR3 length: 13 amino acids. CDR3 region: CASSLHRADTQYF. CDR3 in DNA: TGTGCCAGCAGCTTACACCGAGCAGATACGCAGTATTTT.

V usage is TRBV4-2 and J usage is TRBJ2-7; TRBD2 might be the D (6 bases). CDR3 length: 16 amino acids. Trimming took off 2 bases at V and 5 bases at J, with 19 bases between the two ends. Germline V CDR1 and CDR2: LGHNA, YNFKEQ. CDR3 residues: CASSQTPGAEWDEQYF. CDR3 nucleotide sequence: TGTGCCAGCAGCCAAACACCGGGAGCAGAATGGGACGAGCAGTACTTC.

The chain employs TRBV18 and TRBJ1-3; D ambiguous. Per the germline V gene, CDR1 is KGHSH and CDR2 is LQKENI. The length of the CDR3 is 13 residues. Trimming cost V 7 bases and J 4 bases, with 11 bases left between them. The CDR3, as DNA: TGTGCCAGCTTCCTTTCCTCGGGAAACACCATATATTTT. This encodes CASFLSSGNTIYF.

The genes are TRBV7-2 and TRBJ2-7; 13 bases agree with TRBD2. Germline loops: CDR1 SGHTA, CDR2 FQGNSA. The CDR3 totals 15 residues. Trimming removed 5 bases from V and 4 bases from J; junction bases left unmatched: 5. The CDR3 DNA sequence: TGTGCCAGCAGCCCGGGACTAGCGGGGCATTACGAGCAGTACTTC. This gives the protein CASSPGLAGHYEQYF.

The J gene is TRBJ1-4, the V gene TRBV20-1, with a weak D call TRBD1 (5 bases). From germline, CDR1 is DFQATT and CDR2 SNEGSKA (reference sequence). Between the trimmed V and J ends, which lost 3 bases and 5 bases, there was a span of 19 bases. The CDR3 length is 16 residues. CDR3 coding DNA: TGCAGTGCTAGTCATCTTCAGGGCGGCGCGAATGAAAAACTGTTTTTT. This codes for CSASHLQGGANEKLFF.

This rearrangement joins TRBV4-2 to TRBJ1-6; unclear D gene. Trimming shortened V by 0 bases and J by 13 bases, and 16 bases separated the two germline ends. The CDR3 is made up of 15 amino acids. Germline CDR1 is LGHNA and CDR2 is YNFKEQ. The CDR3 DNA follows: TGTGCCAGCAGCCAAGATCAAGTTCGGGAATCCCCCCTCCACTTT. It yields the protein CASSQDQVRESPLHF.

V is TRBV5-5 and J is TRBJ1-5; 7 positions agree with TRBD1. Per germline, CDR1 SGHKS and CDR2 YYEKEE (reference sequence). V lost 2 bases to trimming and J lost 2 bases; unmatched junction nucleotides: 4. The CDR3 length is 15 residues. CDR3 sequence (DNA): TGTGCCAGCAGCTTACCCGGGACAGGCAATCAGCCCCAGCATTTT. Protein product: CASSLPGTGNQPQHF.

This clone was counted a few times. The genes are TRBV18 and TRBJ1-2; the match to TRBD1 covers 8 bases. The CDR3 covers 13 residues. V lost 5 bases, J lost 8 bases, and 7 bases stayed unmatched. The germline V gene encodes CDR1 KGHSH and CDR2 LQKENI. The CDR3 reads CASSEDRDRGYTF. CDR3 coding DNA: TGTGCCAGCTCAGAGGACAGGGACAGGGGCTACACCTTC. The full variable domain, in which reference TRBV18 and TRBJ1-2 provide the parts outside the CDR3, is NAGVMQNPRHLVRRRGQEARLRCSPMKGHSHVYWYRQLPEEGLKFMVYLQKENIIDESGMPKERFSAEFPKEGPSILRIQQVVRGDSAAYFCASSEDRDRGYTFGSGTRLTVV.

This rearrangement joins TRBV11-3 to TRBJ2-1; D not resolved. Trimming left V 0 bases short and J 6 bases short, with 9 bases between. The CDR3 covers 14 residues. Germline V gene lookup returns CDR1 SGHNT and CDR2 YENEEA. DNA for the CDR3: TGTGCCAGCAGCTTAGAAGGAACGGGCAATGAGCAGTTCTTC. Translating gives CASSLEGTGNEQFF.

The V gene is TRBV5-1, the J gene TRBJ2-7; tentatively, D is TRBD2 (6 bases). The CDR3 spans 14 residues. Trimming stripped 0 bases from V and 2 bases from J, with 9 bases between. Germline loops: CDR1 SGHRS, CDR2 YFSETQ. CDR3 nucleotide sequence: TGCGCCAGCAGCTTGGCCACTAGCACCTACGAGCAGTACTTC. This gives the protein CASSLATSTYEQYF. The entire variable domain, with the rest obtained from reference TRBV5-1 and TRBJ2-7, is as follows: KAGVTQTPRYLIKTRGQQVTLSCSPISGHRSVSWYQQTPGQGLQFLFEYFSETQRNKGNFPGRFSGRQFSNSRSEMNVSTLELGDSALYLCASSLATSTYEQYFGPGTRLTVT.

V usage is TRBV9 and J usage is TRBJ2-3, with D maybe TRBD2 (5 bases). The V end was cut by 2 bases, the J end by 0 bases, with 16 bases between. This CDR3 has 17 residues. Germline V gives CDR1 SGDLS, CDR2 YYNGEE. CDR3 in DNA: TGTGCCAGCAGCGTGCCCCGTGGAGAGGGAAGCACAGATACGCAGTATTTT. Amino acid sequence: CASSVPRGEGSTDTQYF.

The V gene is TRBV9, the J gene TRBJ2-3; D may be TRBD1 (6 bases). V was shortened by 2 bases and J by 2 bases, with 9 bases between the two germline ends. CDR1 SGDLS and CDR2 YYNGEE come from the germline V gene. CDR3 length: 14 residues. The CDR3 here is CASSVRQVTDTQYF. The CDR3 DNA follows: TGTGCCAGCAGCGTTAGACAGGTCACAGATACGCAGTATTTT.

The chain combines TRBV30 with TRBJ1-5, with D possibly matching TRBD1 (5 bases). The V gene lost 4 bases and the J gene lost 6 bases, with 13 bases spanning the gap. Germline V gene data show CDR1 as GTSNPN and CDR2 as SVGIG (reference sequence). The CDR3 spans 13 residues. CDR3 region: CAWNGGDGQPQHF. CDR3 sequence (DNA): TGTGCCTGGAACGGGGGAGATGGTCAGCCCCAGCATTTT.